This T cell receptor (beta chain) appears in the sequencing data of a study of T cell repertoires in cytomegalovirus infection. Study-level information: HLA-B-restricted CMV epitopes that are well studied, plus recently identified HLA-C-restricted ones, were used by the study. Carrying CMV and the relevant HLA type showed in public TCR beta signatures.

TCRdb redid the calling of the reads with MiXCR, one entry per CDR3 protein. Of 40,000 to 55,000 distinct CDR3 sequences listed, under 25% are singletons. V lost 6 bases and J 3 bases, leaving 30 bases between the germline ends. The CDR3 has 21 residues. CDR1 and CDR2 from the germline V gene are SGHAT and FQNNGV. Comments on this clonotype: The target antigen is unknown.

General study findings and limits: Using cumulative public TCR beta family frequency, the authors identified those who carried CMV together with the relevant HLA. Clonotype analysis showed dominance of the ex vivo response by HLA-C-restricted CMV-specific TCR beta clonotypes.

The V and J genes are TRBV11-2 and TRBJ2-6, with D possibly matching TRBD2 (6 bases). The TCR sequence derives from a human donor in good health (CMV status not recorded). Some clones in this sample may be carry-over from other donors' samples. Here the sequenced sample was CD8+ T cells from cultured PBMCs, taken from culture after CMV antigen stimulation. The CDR3 here is CASSHKFAGTPWGSGANVLTF. The CDR3 DNA reads TGTGCCAGCAGTCATAAATTCGCCGGGACTCCCTGGGGGAGTGGGGCCAACGTCCTGACTTTC. Variable domain in full (rest from reference TRBV11-2 and TRBJ2-6): EAGVAQSPRYKIIEKRQSVAFWCNPISGHATLYWYQQILGQGPKLLIQFQNNGVVDDSQLPKDRFSAERLKGVDSTLKIQPAKLEDSAVYLCASSHKFAGTPWGSGANVLTFGAGSRLTVL.